This TCR beta chain was obtained from a study of T cell changes during pregnancy in multiple sclerosis. Data came from immunoSEQ multiplex PCR; TCRdb stores just in-frame clones and leaves some out. The sample holds 69,000 or so clones, over 80% seen once. In this sample, this clone turned up once. Germline assignment: CDR1 SGDLS and CDR2 YYNGEE. J gave up 2 bases and V 2 bases, and 3 bases lay outside the gene matches. The CDR3 runs 14 residues. This receptor was obtained from a female donor with multiple sclerosis, enrolled in a pregnancy study. Sequencing used peripheral blood, obtained before pregnancy. V gene TRBV9 combines with J gene TRBJ2-7; 8 bases fit TRBD1. The CDR3 region is CASSVTDRAYEQYF. The CDR3 DNA reads TGTGCCAGCAGCGTTACGGACAGGGCCTACGAGCAGTACTTC.